This paragraph reports one TCR beta chain. The target of this receptor is not known. Qualities for individual bases were not recorded, and no much larger clone is one base off. The data stem from a study of blood T cell repertoires in COVID-19 (dated by TCRdb to the early 2020s). With respect to the entire study: Collaborator samples came from the United States, Italy and Spain and covered acute and convalescent phases of COVID-19. Sample metadata almost always included a de-identified subject ID, COVID-19 status, age in years and sex. The samples were drawn from the first 160 participants of the ongoing ImmuneRACE study and from more than 1,000 subjects provided by 6 global collaborators. The dataset comprised deeply sampled blood TCRbeta repertoires from subjects exposed to, actively infected with, or recovered from COVID-19. A freely available public database, intended as a resource for researchers studying the immune response to SARS-CoV-2, is where the repertoires were released. The material from the prospective study consisted of cDNA or gDNA derived from T cells, B-cell-depleted T cells, or PBMCs. Where available, HLA class I and class II types were obtained from metadata supplied by the sample provider rather than from assay-based typing.

Findings and caveats that apply to the study as a whole: How much clinical and demographic metadata was included differed by source and by participant, and the metadata was provided uncurated.

The collaborating institutions used their own protocols to collect whole blood in K2EDTA tubes. Collaborator samples were shipped for TCRbeta analysis as frozen whole blood, isolated PBMCs, or DNA extracted from either sample type. Trimming leaves V shorter by 7 bases and J shorter by 3 bases, with the junction holding 3 bases beyond the gene matches. Reading from cysteine to phenylalanine, the CDR3 counts 12 amino acids. Only the CDR3 DNA is retained, 36 bases long and in frame from the first base. The germline V gene (reference sequence) yields GTSNPN for CDR1 and SVGIG for CDR2. TCRbeta CDR3 regions were amplified from genomic DNA by means of the immunoSEQ Assay, a bias-controlled multiplex PCR. Per the authors' processing: The number of nucleated cells in each sample was estimated from the amplification of reference gene primers within the assay. To quantify the absolute abundance of each unique TCRbeta CDR3 rearrangement, sequence reads were collapsed and filtered. For each sample, productive Simpson clonality was calculated as the square root of Simpson's diversity index across productive rearrangements. TCRdb obtained this table from immuneACCESS and retained in-frame rearrangements with V and J assigned. These tables miss some clones; where compared with another copy, unresolved V genes account for less than half of the shortfall, and the remainder is unexplained. D and trimming were read from the DNA, whereas the V and J calls and clone size are those reported in that table. For this sample the table gives over 250,000 clones, of which 75% to 90% were detected only once. Approximately 11% of the sample lies in the top ten.

The TCR originated in a woman aged 65 to 85 with acute or convalescent COVID-19. The sequencing input was peripheral blood. The rearranged segments are TRBV30 and TRBJ1-1; 9 bases in the junction line up with TRBD1. The CDR3 protein sequence reads: CASTGGDTEAFF. The nucleotide sequence is TGTGCCTCGACAGGGGGGGACACTGAAGCTTTCTTT.